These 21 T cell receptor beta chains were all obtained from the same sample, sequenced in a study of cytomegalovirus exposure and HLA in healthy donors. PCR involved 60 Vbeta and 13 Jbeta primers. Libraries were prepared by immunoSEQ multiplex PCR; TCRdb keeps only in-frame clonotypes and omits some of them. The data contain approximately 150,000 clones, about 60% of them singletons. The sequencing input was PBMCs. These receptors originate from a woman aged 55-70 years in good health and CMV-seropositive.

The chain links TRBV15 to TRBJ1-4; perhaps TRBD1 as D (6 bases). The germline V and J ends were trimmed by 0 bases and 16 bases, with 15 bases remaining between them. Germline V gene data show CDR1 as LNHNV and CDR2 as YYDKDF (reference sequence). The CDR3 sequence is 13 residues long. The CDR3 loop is CATSREMVGAPFF. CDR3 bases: TGTGCCACCAGCAGAGAGATGGTGGGGGCTCCGTTTTTT.

The CDR3 region is CASSLGDKLNYGYTF. The DNA for the CDR3 is TGTGCCAGCAGCTTGGGGGACAAACTTAACTATGGCTACACCTTC. The genes are TRBV5-5 and TRBJ1-2; TRBD1 might be the D (6 bases). CDR3 length: 15 residues. V was shortened by 0 bases and J by 1 base, with 10 bases between the two germline ends. Germline CDR1 reads SGHKS; CDR2 reads YYEKEE (reference sequence).

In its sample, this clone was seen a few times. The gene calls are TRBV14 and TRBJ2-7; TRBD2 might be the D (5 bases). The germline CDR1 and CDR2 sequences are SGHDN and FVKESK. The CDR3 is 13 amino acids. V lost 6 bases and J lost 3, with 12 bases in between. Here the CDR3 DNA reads TGTGCCAGCAGAAACGGGGAAGGCTACGAGCAGTACTTC. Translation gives CASRNGEGYEQYF. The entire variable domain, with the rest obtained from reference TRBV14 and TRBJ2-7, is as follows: EAGVTQFPSHSVIEKGQTVTLRCDPISGHDNLYWYRRVMGKEIKFLLHFVKESKQDESGMPNNRFLAERTGGTYSTLKVQPAELEDSGVYFCASRNGEGYEQYFGPGTRLTVT.

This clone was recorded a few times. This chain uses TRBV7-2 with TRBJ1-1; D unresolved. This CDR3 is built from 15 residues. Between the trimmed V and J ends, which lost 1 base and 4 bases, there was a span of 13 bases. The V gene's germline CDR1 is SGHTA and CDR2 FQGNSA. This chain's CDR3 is CASSLERDRATEAFF. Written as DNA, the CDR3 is TGTGCCAGCAGCTTAGAGAGGGATCGCGCCACTGAAGCTTTCTTT.

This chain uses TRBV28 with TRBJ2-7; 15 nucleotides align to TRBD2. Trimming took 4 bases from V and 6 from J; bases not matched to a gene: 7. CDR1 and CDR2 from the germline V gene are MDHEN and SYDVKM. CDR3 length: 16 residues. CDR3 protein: CASSSGGGLAGGEQYF. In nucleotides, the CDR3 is TGTGCCAGCAGTTCAGGCGGGGGACTAGCGGGAGGCGAGCAGTACTTC.

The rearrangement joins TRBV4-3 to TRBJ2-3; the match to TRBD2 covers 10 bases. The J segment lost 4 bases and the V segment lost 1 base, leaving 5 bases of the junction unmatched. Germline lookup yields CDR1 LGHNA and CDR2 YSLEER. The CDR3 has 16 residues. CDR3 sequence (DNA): TGCGCCAGCAGCCAAGGGGCTAGCGGGAGCTCAGATACGCAGTATTTT. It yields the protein CASSQGASGSSDTQYF.

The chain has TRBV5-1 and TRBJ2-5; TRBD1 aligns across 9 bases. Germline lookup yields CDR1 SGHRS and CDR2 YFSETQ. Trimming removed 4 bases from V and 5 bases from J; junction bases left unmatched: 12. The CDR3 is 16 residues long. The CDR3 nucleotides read TGCGCCAGCAGCCGTCTCGGGACAGGGTCCAGCGAGACCCAGTACTTC. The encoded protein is CASSRLGTGSSETQYF.

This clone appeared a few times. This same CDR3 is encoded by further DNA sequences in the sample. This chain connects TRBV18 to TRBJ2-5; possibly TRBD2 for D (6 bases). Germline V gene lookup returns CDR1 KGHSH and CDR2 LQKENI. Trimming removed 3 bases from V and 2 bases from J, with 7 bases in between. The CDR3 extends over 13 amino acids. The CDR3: CASSPGLQETQYF. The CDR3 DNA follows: TGTGCCAGCTCACCGGGACTGCAAGAGACCCAGTACTTC.

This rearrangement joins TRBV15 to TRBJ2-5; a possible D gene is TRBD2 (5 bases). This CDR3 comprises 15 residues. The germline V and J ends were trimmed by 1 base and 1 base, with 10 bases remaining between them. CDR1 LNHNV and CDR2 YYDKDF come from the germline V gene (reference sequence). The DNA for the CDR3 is TGTGCCACCAGCAGAGGCCGGGGATTCCAAGAGACCCAGTACTTC. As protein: CATSRGRGFQETQYF.

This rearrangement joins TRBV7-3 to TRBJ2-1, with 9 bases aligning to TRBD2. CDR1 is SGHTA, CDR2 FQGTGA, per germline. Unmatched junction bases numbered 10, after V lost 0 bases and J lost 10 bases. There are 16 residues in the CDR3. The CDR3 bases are TGTGCCAGCAGCTTAACTGGGGGCGGGAGGGGATTCGAGCAGTTCTTC. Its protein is CASSLTGGGRGFEQFF.

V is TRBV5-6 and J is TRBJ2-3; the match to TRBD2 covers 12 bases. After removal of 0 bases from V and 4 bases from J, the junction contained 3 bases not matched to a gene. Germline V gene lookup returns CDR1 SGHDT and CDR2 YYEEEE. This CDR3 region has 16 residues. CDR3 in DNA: TGTGCCAGCAGCTTGGCGCCTAGCGGGAGGGCAGATACGCAGTATTTT. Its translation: CASSLAPSGRADTQYF.

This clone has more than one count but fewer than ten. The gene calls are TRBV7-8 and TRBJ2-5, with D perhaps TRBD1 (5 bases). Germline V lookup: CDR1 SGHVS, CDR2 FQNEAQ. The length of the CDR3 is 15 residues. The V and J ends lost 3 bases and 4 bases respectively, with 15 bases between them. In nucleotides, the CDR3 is TGTGCCAGCAGCTTTCCCCCCCGCACAGGAGAGACCCAGTACTTC. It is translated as CASSFPPRTGETQYF.

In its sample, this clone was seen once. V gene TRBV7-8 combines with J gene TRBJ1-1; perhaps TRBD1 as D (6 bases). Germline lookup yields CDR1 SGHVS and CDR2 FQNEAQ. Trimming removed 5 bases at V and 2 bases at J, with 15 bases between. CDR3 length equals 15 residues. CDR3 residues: CASSPTTGVNTEAFF. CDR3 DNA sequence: TGTGCCAGCAGCCCTACGACAGGAGTTAACACTGAAGCTTTCTTT. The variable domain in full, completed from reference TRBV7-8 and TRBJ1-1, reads GAGVSQSPRYKVAKRGQDVALRCDPISGHVSLFWYQQALGQGPEFLTYFQNEAQLDKSGLPSDRFFAERPEGSVSTLKIQRTQQEDSAVYLCASSPTTGVNTEAFFGQGTRLTVV.

The CDR3 DNA reads TGTGCCTGGAGTGTAATTGGGACTAGCGGGAGTAGTGAGCAGTTCTTC. Translation gives CAWSVIGTSGSSEQFF. V and J are TRBV30 and TRBJ2-1, with TRBD2 identical over 14 bases. The CDR3 has 16 amino acids. V was clipped by 0 bases and J by 9 bases; unmatched bases: 7. Germline lookup yields CDR1 GTSNPN and CDR2 SVGIG (reference sequence).

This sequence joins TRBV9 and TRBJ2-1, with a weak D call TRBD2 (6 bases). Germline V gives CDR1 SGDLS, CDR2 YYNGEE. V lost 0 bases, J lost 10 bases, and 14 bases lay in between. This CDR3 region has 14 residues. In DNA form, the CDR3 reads TGTGCCAGCAGCGTAGTGATAGGGGCGGGGGAGCAGTTCTTC. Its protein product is CASSVVIGAGEQFF.

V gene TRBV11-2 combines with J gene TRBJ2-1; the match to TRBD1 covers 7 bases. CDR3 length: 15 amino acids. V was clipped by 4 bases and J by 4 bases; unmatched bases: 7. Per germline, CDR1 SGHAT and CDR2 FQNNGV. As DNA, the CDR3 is TGTGCCAGCAGCTCTGTAAGGGGGCGGTACAATGAGCAGTTCTTC. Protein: CASSSVRGRYNEQFF.

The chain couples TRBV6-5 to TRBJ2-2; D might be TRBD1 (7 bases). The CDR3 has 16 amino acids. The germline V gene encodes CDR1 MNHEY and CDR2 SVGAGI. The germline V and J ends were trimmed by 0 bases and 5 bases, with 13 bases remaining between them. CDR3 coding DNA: TGTGCCAGCAGTTACTCCGCAGGGGGGCCTACCGGGGAGCTGTTTTTT. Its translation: CASSYSAGGPTGELFF.

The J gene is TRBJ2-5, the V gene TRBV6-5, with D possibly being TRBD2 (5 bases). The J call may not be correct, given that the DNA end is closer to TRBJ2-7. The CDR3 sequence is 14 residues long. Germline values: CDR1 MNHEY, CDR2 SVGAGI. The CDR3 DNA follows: TGTGCCAGCAGTTACTCTCGAGGGTCCTACGAGCAGTACTTC. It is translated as CASSYSRGSYEQYF.

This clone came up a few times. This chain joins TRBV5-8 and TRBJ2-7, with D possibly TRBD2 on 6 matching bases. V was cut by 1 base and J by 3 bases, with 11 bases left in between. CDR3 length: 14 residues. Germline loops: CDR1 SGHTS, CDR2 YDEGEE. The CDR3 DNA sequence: TGTGCCAGCAGCTTGTTCCGGGAGAACTACGAGCAGTACTTC. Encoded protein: CASSLFRENYEQYF.

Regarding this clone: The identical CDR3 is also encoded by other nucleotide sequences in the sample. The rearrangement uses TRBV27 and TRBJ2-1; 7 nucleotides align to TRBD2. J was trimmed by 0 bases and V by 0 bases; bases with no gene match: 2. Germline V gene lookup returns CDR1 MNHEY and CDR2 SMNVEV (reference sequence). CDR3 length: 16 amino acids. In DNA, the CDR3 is TGTGCCAGCAGTTTATCATCGGGAGGCTCCTACAATGAGCAGTTCTTC. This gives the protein CASSLSSGGSYNEQFF.

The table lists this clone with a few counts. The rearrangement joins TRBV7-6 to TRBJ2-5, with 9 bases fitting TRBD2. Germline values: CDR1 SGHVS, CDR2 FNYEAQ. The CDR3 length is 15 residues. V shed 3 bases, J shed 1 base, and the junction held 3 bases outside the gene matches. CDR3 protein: CASSLSGRLQETQYF. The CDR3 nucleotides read TGTGCCAGCAGCTTGAGCGGGAGGCTCCAAGAGACCCAGTACTTC.